This passage covers 32 T cell receptor beta chains from one sample sequenced in a study of cytomegalovirus exposure and HLA in healthy donors. PCR employed 60 Vbeta and 13 Jbeta primers. This table comes from immunoSEQ multiplex PCR, and its TCRdb copy is limited to in-frame clones, with some not included. The sample totals approximately 190,000 clones. The sample was PBMCs. Receptors were obtained from a man in his thirties or forties in good health and CMV-seronegative.

The rearrangement links TRBV29-1 to TRBJ2-7, with 8 bases identical to TRBD2. CDR1 and CDR2 (germline): SQVTM, ANQGSEA. The CDR3 totals 14 residues. V was pared by 3 bases and J by 1 base, with 5 bases of the junction left unmatched. Written as DNA, the CDR3 is TGCAGCGTTGAGGGCGGGGGGAGGTCCTACGAGCAGTACTTC. Protein product: CSVEGGGRSYEQYF.

The V and J genes are TRBV6-1 and TRBJ1-2; TRBD1 matches at 7 bases. The CDR3 consists of 12 residues. Trimming cost V 8 bases and J 4 bases; bases outside gene matches: 4. Germline V gene data show CDR1 as MNHNS and CDR2 as SASEGT. In DNA, the CDR3 is TGTGCCAGCGGGACAGACCTCTATGGCTACACCTTC. This codes for CASGTDLYGYTF.

The chain recombines TRBV19 with TRBJ1-3; 7 nucleotides match TRBD1. Germline V CDR1 and CDR2: LNHDA, SQIVND (reference sequence). The CDR3 extends over 17 amino acids. The V gene end was trimmed by 5 bases and the J gene end by 1 base; junction bases not matched to a gene: 11. This CDR3 reads CASSFLRGQESGNTIYF. CDR3 coding DNA: TGTGCCAGTAGTTTCCTAAGGGGGCAAGAGTCTGGAAACACCATATATTTT.

Regarding this clone: This is likely a read error, given that the CDR3 carries no conserved phenylalanine or tryptophan at its end. The chain recombines TRBV25-1 with TRBJ2-7; 10 bases are a match to TRBD1. Germline CDR1 is MGHDK and CDR2 is SYGVNS. V trimming: 0 bases; J trimming: 5 bases; junction bases outside the gene matches: 1. The CDR3 spans 14 residues. In DNA, the CDR3 is TGTGCCAGCAGTGAATACGGACAGGGGGACGAGCAGTACCTC. This codes for CASSEYGQGDEQYL.

The chain uses TRBV11-3 and TRBJ2-1; TRBD1 matches at 11 bases. This CDR3 is 15 amino acids long. Germline V CDR1 and CDR2: SGHNT, YENEEA. Trimming cost V 2 bases and J 4 bases; bases outside gene matches: 1. Written as DNA, the CDR3 is TGTGCCAGCAGCTTACGGGACAGGGGGTACAATGAGCAGTTCTTC. The encoded protein is CASSLRDRGYNEQFF.

The V call is TRBV28, the J call TRBJ2-5; D call uncertain. V was shortened by 2 bases and J by 1 base, with 11 bases between the two germline ends. The germline V gene encodes CDR1 MDHEN and CDR2 SYDVKM. The CDR3 runs 15 residues. The CDR3: CASSLKQTLQETQYF. For the CDR3, the DNA is TGTGCCAGCAGTTTAAAACAGACACTCCAAGAGACCCAGTACTTC.

This sequence joins TRBV18 and TRBJ2-2, with 8 positions matching TRBD2. Germline V gene sequence: CDR1 KGHSH, CDR2 LQKENI. V trimming: 3 bases; J trimming: 5 bases; junction bases outside the gene matches: 5. CDR3 length: 15 amino acids. The CDR3 DNA is TGTGCCAGCTCACCGTCACGGGAGGGGACCGGGGAGCTGTTTTTT. Protein product: CASSPSREGTGELFF.

The V gene is TRBV7-6, the J gene TRBJ2-7; a weak D match, TRBD2 (6 bases). Germline V lookup: CDR1 SGHVS, CDR2 FNYEAQ. The V end lost 1 base, the J end lost 3 bases, and 13 bases lay between the germline ends. The CDR3 loop spans 15 amino acids. The CDR3 region has the DNA TGTGCCAGCAGCTTAGTATCGGGGGTCGACTACGAGCAGTACTTC. Its translation is CASSLVSGVDYEQYF.

The chain uses TRBV10-3 and TRBJ2-3, with a possible D match to TRBD2 (5 bases). This CDR3 is built from 13 residues. CDR1 ENHRY and CDR2 SYGVKD come from the germline V gene. CDR3 sequence reads: CAHQWGEADTQYF. The CDR3 DNA reads TGTGCACACCAGTGGGGAGAGGCAGATACGCAGTATTTT.

The genes are TRBV5-1 and TRBJ1-6; D might be TRBD1 (6 bases). V shed 0 bases and J shed 1 base, with 11 bases lying between them. The CDR3 length is 17 residues. Germline CDR1 and CDR2: SGHRS and YFSETQ. This chain's CDR3 is CASSLDGQPSYNSPLHF. Here the CDR3 DNA reads TGCGCCAGCAGCTTGGACGGACAGCCATCCTATAATTCACCCCTCCACTTT.

This sequence joins TRBV10-3 and TRBJ2-7, with 10 bases that match TRBD1. CDR1 is ENHRY, CDR2 SYGVKD, per germline. The CDR3 length is 15 residues. V was pared by 1 base and J by 4 bases, with 4 bases of the junction left unmatched. The CDR3 sequence: CAISELGQGNYEQYF. The DNA of the CDR3 is TGTGCCATCAGTGAGTTGGGACAGGGGAATTACGAGCAGTACTTC.

The chain recombines TRBV25-1 with TRBJ2-5; 7 bases fit TRBD2. Trimming removed 3 bases from V and 1 base from J; junction bases left unmatched: 5. The CDR3 covers 15 residues. Germline V gene sequence: CDR1 MGHDK, CDR2 SYGVNS. CDR3 protein: CASSDAGEGQETQYF. CDR3 DNA sequence: TGTGCCAGCAGTGATGCCGGGGAGGGCCAAGAGACCCAGTACTTC.

J is TRBJ2-5 and V is TRBV5-4, with D possibly being TRBD1 (6 bases). This CDR3 has 13 amino acids. Deletions cut 4 bases from V and 5 bases from J, with 12 bases between. Germline V gene lookup returns CDR1 SGHNT and CDR2 YYREEE (reference sequence). The CDR3 sequence: CASSVGQYETQYF. CDR3 nucleotide sequence: TGTGCCAGCAGCGTTGGACAGTACGAGACCCAGTACTTC. Variable domain in full (rest from reference TRBV5-4 and TRBJ2-5): ETGVTQSPTHLIKTRGQQVTLRCSSQSGHNTVSWYQQALGQGPQFIFQYYREEENGRGNFPPRFSGLQFPNYSSELNVNALELDDSALYLCASSVGQYETQYFGPGTRLLVL.

The rearrangement joins TRBV28 to TRBJ2-3, with TRBD1 identical over 10 bases. Trimming took 7 bases from V and 6 from J; bases not matched to a gene: 13. The CDR3 loop spans 16 amino acids. Germline V gene sequence: CDR1 MDHEN, CDR2 SYDVKM. DNA of the CDR3: TGTGCCAGCACCCCCCGTTGGGACAGGGGAATGGATACGCAGTATTTT. This gives the protein CASTPRWDRGMDTQYF.

The chain recombines TRBV5-1 with TRBJ2-1, with TRBD2 matching 9 bases. The germline gives CDR1 SGHRS, CDR2 YFSETQ. The CDR3 is 17 residues long. V gave up 0 bases and J gave up 7 bases; unmatched junction bases: 11. CDR3 protein: CASSLGRLAGRKNEQFF. CDR3 bases: TGCGCCAGCAGCTTGGGCCGGCTAGCGGGAAGGAAGAATGAGCAGTTCTTC. Full variable domain (rest looked up from reference TRBV5-1 and TRBJ2-1): KAGVTQTPRYLIKTRGQQVTLSCSPISGHRSVSWYQQTPGQGLQFLFEYFSETQRNKGNFPGRFSGRQFSNSRSEMNVSTLELGDSALYLCASSLGRLAGRKNEQFFGPGTRLTVL.

The chain employs TRBV7-9 and TRBJ1-1, with TRBD1 as a possible D gene (5 bases). V lost 1 base and J lost 6, with 9 bases in between. CDR1 and CDR2 from the germline V gene are SEHNR and FQNEAQ (reference sequence). CDR3 length: 13 amino acids. CDR3 sequence: CASSLEGASEAFF. DNA of the CDR3: TGTGCCAGCAGCTTAGAAGGGGCTTCTGAAGCTTTCTTT.

The chain carries TRBV4-2 and TRBJ2-3, with 9 bases identical to TRBD2. Unmatched junction bases numbered 8, after V lost 1 base and J lost 6 bases. Germline lookup yields CDR1 LGHNA and CDR2 YNFKEQ. The CDR3 length is 16 residues. In DNA form, the CDR3 reads TGTGCCAGCAGCCAAGCTAGCGGGGCTGCCATGGATACGCAGTATTTT. This translates into CASSQASGAAMDTQYF.

The V gene is TRBV7-8, the J gene TRBJ2-2; 9 positions agree with TRBD2. Germline CDR1 reads SGHVS; CDR2 reads FQNEAQ. There are 16 residues in the CDR3. The trim removed 3 bases at V and 4 bases at J, leaving 6 bases unmatched. CDR3 DNA sequence: TGTGCCAGCAGCTTTGGGCGGGAGGGCCTCACCGGGGAGCTGTTTTTT. Protein sequence: CASSFGREGLTGELFF. Combining the CDR3 with reference TRBV7-8 and TRBJ2-2 gives the whole variable domain GAGVSQSPRYKVAKRGQDVALRCDPISGHVSLFWYQQALGQGPEFLTYFQNEAQLDKSGLPSDRFFAERPEGSVSTLKIQRTQQEDSAVYLCASSFGREGLTGELFFGEGSRLTVL.

As to this clone: Other DNA sequences in the sample encode the same CDR3. The chain links TRBV10-1 to TRBJ2-7, with D maybe TRBD1 (6 bases). Trimming pared 0 bases from V and 9 bases from J, leaving 15 bases between. The CDR3 length is 14 residues. Germline V gene sequence: CDR1 WNHNN, CDR2 SYGVQD (reference sequence). CDR3 in amino acids: CASSESMRGFGQYF. CDR3 coding DNA: TGCGCCAGCAGTGAGTCGATGAGGGGGTTTGGGCAGTACTTC.

The gene calls are TRBV11-3 and TRBJ2-1; 10 bases line up with TRBD1. There are 17 residues in the CDR3. V was pared by 0 bases and J by 0 bases, with 2 bases of the junction left unmatched. Germline V gene sequence: CDR1 SGHNT, CDR2 YENEEA. The CDR3 DNA reads TGTGCCAGCAGCTTAGACGGGACAGGGGCCTCCTACAATGAGCAGTTCTTC. This codes for CASSLDGTGASYNEQFF. Based on the CDR3 plus reference TRBV11-3 and TRBJ2-1, the full variable domain is EAGVVQSPRYKIIEKKQPVAFWCNPISGHNTLYWYLQNLGQGPELLIRYENEEAVDDSQLPKDRFSAERLKGVDSTLKIQPAELGDSAVYLCASSLDGTGASYNEQFFGPGTRLTVL.

As to this clone: The same CDR3 is also encoded by other DNA sequences in this sample. This chain uses TRBV7-2 with TRBJ2-5; 8 bases match TRBD1. Unmatched junction bases numbered 3, after V lost 1 base and J lost 2 bases. CDR3 length: 15 residues. CDR1 and CDR2 from the germline V gene are SGHTA and FQGNSA. The CDR3 bases are TGTGCCAGCAGCTTAGGCGGGACAGGACAAGAGACCCAGTACTTC. This sequence encodes CASSLGGTGQETQYF.

The chain employs TRBV10-3 and TRBJ1-2, with TRBD1 matching 7 bases. In germline, CDR1 is ENHRY, CDR2 SYGVKD. J lost 8 bases, V lost 4 bases, and 13 bases had no gene match. The CDR3 is 15 residues long. The CDR3 is CAISGETGATGGYTF. CDR3 in DNA: TGTGCCATCAGTGGGGAAACAGGGGCGACCGGGGGCTACACCTTC.

The chain joins TRBV19 to TRBJ1-4, with D maybe TRBD1 (6 bases). There are 15 residues in the CDR3. Trimming removed 5 bases at V and 3 bases at J, with 13 bases between. Germline assignment: CDR1 LNHDA and CDR2 SQIVND (reference sequence). The CDR3 region has the DNA TGTGCCAGTAGTCCAGGGGATAAGGCTAATGAAAAACTGTTTTTT. Protein: CASSPGDKANEKLFF.

The J gene is TRBJ2-5, the V gene TRBV5-4, with D possibly being TRBD2 (6 bases). Between the trimmed V and J ends, which lost 4 bases and 5 bases, there was a span of 18 bases. Germline V gene lookup returns CDR1 SGHNT and CDR2 YYREEE (reference sequence). CDR3 length equals 15 residues. The CDR3 coding sequence is TGTGCCAGCAGCAGCCCTGGCGGGATGGGGGAGACCCAGTACTTC. It is translated as CASSSPGGMGETQYF.

The chain has TRBV11-3 and TRBJ2-7; 7 nucleotides line up with TRBD1. Per germline, CDR1 SGHNT and CDR2 YENEEA. Trimming at V came to 1 base and at J to 3 bases, leaving 3 bases not matched to a gene. The CDR3 consists of 14 residues. For the CDR3, the DNA is TGTGCCAGCAGCTTAGTGGGACAGCACTACGAGCAGTACTTC. It translates to CASSLVGQHYEQYF.

The chain carries TRBV6-5 and TRBJ1-2; TRBD1 agrees at 9 bases. The CDR3 is 14 residues long. From germline, CDR1 is MNHEY and CDR2 SVGAGI. J was trimmed by 7 bases and V by 6 bases; bases with no gene match: 9. Here the CDR3 reads CASSKGDRDRGYTF. CDR3 DNA sequence: TGTGCCAGCAGCAAAGGGGACAGGGATCGTGGCTACACCTTC.

This chain joins TRBV28 and TRBJ1-5; D not resolved. V was clipped by 3 bases and J by 1 base, with 4 bases between them. This CDR3 region has 13 residues. The germline gives CDR1 MDHEN, CDR2 SYDVKM. The CDR3 protein is CASSFSSNQPQHF. The CDR3 DNA is TGTGCCAGCAGTTTCTCCAGCAATCAGCCCCAGCATTTT.

J is TRBJ2-7 and V is TRBV29-1, with 8 positions matching TRBD2. V trimming: 4 bases; J trimming: 7 bases; junction bases outside the gene matches: 9. The CDR3 has 13 residues. Germline V gene data show CDR1 as SQVTM and CDR2 as ANQGSEA. DNA for the CDR3: TGCAGCGTTGGGGGGACTAGACCTAGGGAGCAGTACTTC. Its protein product is CSVGGTRPREQYF.

The gene calls are TRBV28 and TRBJ2-7, with TRBD1 identical over 9 bases. Looked up from germline, CDR1 is MDHEN and CDR2 is SYDVKM. This CDR3 has 15 residues. With 4 bases clipped from V and 2 bases from J, the junction kept 6 bases outside the gene matches. In DNA, the CDR3 is TGTGCCAGCAGTTCCCCCGGGACAGGGCCCTACGAGCAGTACTTC. This sequence encodes CASSSPGTGPYEQYF.

The V gene is TRBV19, the J gene TRBJ1-6, with 8 bases that match TRBD1. V was clipped by 10 bases and J by 7 bases; unmatched bases: 9. This CDR3 has 14 amino acids. From germline, CDR1 is LNHDA and CDR2 SQIVND (reference sequence). The CDR3 coding sequence is TGTGCCACCGGACGGACAGGGATGAATTCACCCCTCCACTTT. Encoded protein: CATGRTGMNSPLHF.

This chain links TRBV11-3 with TRBJ2-1; TRBD2 agrees at 12 bases. Germline loops: CDR1 SGHNT, CDR2 YENEEA. Trimming removed 3 bases from V and 4 bases from J; junction bases left unmatched: 1. The CDR3 has 15 amino acids. The CDR3 nucleotides are TGTGCCAGCAGCTTGGGACTAGCGGGTTACAATGAGCAGTTCTTC. It encodes CASSLGLAGYNEQFF.

The rearrangement links TRBV11-2 to TRBJ1-2; TRBD1 matches at 7 bases. V gave up 5 bases and J gave up 1 base; unmatched junction bases: 7. Germline CDR1 and CDR2: SGHAT and FQNNGV. The CDR3 consists of 15 residues. The CDR3 here is CASSPRQGDNYGYTF. The CDR3, as DNA: TGTGCCAGCAGCCCGAGGCAGGGGGATAACTATGGCTACACCTTC.